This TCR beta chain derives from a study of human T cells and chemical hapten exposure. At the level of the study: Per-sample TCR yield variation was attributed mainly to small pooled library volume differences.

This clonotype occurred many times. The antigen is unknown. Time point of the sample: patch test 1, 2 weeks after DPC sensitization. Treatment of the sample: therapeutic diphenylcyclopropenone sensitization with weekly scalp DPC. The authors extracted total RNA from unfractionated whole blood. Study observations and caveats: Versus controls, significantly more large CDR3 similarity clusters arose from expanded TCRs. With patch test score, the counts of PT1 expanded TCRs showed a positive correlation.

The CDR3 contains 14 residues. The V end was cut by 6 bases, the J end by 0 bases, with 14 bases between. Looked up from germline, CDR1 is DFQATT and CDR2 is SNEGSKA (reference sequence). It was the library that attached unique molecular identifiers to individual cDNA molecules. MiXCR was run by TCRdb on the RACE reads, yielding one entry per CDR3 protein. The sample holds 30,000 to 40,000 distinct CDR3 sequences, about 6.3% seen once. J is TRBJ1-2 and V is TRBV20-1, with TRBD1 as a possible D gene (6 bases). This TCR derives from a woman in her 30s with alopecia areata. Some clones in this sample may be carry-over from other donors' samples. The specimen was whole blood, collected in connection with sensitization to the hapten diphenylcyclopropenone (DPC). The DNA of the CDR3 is TGCAGTGCAGCCACAGGGCGAGCTAACTATGGCTACACCTTC. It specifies CSAATGRANYGYTF.